Described below is a single T cell receptor (beta chain) sequence and its context. No antigen is known for it. These data belong to a study of cytomegalovirus exposure and HLA in healthy donors. Germline V gene sequence: CDR1 SGHAT, CDR2 FQNNGV. This CDR3 spans 17 amino acids. V shed 1 base and J shed 5 bases, with 20 bases lying between them. The PCR made use of 60 Vbeta and 13 Jbeta primers. The method was immunoSEQ multiplex PCR; TCRdb's version includes in-frame clones alone and lacks a portion of them. The table lists roughly 84,000 clones, around 82% of them singletons. Regarding the study as a whole: Later analysis indicated greater clonal expansion among HLA-associated TCR beta chains than among equally common other chains.

This TCR was recovered from a man over 45 in good health and CMV-seronegative. Sequencing was done on a sample of PBMCs. The rearrangement joins TRBV11-2 to TRBJ1-1, with D perhaps matching TRBD1 (6 bases). CDR3 DNA: TGTGCCAGCAGCTTAGGGGCGCGGGGGGGCGCGGAAACTGAAGCTTTCTTT. Protein sequence: CASSLGARGGAETEAFF. Combining the CDR3 with reference TRBV11-2 and TRBJ1-1 gives the whole variable domain EAGVAQSPRYKIIEKRQSVAFWCNPISGHATLYWYQQILGQGPKLLIQFQNNGVVDDSQLPKDRFSAERLKGVDSTLKIQPAKLEDSAVYLCASSLGARGGAETEAFFGQGTRLTVV.